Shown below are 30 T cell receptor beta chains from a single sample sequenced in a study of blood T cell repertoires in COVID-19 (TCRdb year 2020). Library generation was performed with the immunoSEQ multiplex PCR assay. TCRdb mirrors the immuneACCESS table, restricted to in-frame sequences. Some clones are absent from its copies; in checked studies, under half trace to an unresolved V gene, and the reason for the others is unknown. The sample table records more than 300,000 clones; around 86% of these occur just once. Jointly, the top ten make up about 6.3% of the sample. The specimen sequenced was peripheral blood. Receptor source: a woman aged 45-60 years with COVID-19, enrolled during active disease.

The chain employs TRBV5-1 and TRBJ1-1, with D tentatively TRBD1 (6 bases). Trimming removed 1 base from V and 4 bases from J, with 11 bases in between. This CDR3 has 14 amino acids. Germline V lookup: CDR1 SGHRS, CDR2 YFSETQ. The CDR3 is CASSLPGVATEAFF. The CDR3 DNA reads TGCGCCAGCAGCTTGCCAGGGGTGGCCACTGAAGCTTTCTTT.

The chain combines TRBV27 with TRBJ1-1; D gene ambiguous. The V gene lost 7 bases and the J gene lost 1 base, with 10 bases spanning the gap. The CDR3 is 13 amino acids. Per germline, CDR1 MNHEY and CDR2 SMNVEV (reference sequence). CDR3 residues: CASMSPRNTEAFF. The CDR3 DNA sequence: TGTGCCAGCATGAGCCCACGGAACACTGAAGCTTTCTTT.

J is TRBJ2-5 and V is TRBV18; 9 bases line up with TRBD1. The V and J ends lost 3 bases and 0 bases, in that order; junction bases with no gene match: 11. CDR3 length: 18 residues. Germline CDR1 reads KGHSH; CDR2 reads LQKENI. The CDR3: CASSPYPLTGGHQETQYF. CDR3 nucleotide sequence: TGTGCCAGCTCACCCTACCCCCTGACAGGGGGGCACCAAGAGACCCAGTACTTC.

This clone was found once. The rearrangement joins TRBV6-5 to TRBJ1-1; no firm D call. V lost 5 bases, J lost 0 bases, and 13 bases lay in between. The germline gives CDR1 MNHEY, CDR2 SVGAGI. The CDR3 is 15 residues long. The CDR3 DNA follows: TGTGCCAGCAGTCCACAGAGAAAACTGAACACTGAAGCTTTCTTT. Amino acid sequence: CASSPQRKLNTEAFF.

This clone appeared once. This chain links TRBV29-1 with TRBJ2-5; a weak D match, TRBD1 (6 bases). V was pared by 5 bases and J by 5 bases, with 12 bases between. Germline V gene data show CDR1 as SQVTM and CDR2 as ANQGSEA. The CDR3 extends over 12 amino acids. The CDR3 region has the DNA TGCAGCGTTCTTGCAGGGGTCGAGACCCAGTACTTC. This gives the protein CSVLAGVETQYF. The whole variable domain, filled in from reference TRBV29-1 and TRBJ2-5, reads SAVISQKPSRDICQRGTSLTIQCQVDSQVTMMFWYRQQPGQSLTLIATANQGSEATYESGFVIDKFPISRPNLTFSTLTVSNMSPEDSSIYLCSVLAGVETQYFGPGTRLLVL.

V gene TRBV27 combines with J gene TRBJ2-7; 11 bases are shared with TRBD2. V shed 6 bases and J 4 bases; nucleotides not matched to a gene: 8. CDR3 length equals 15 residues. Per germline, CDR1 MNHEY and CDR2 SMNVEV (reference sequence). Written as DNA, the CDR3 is TGTGCCAGCAGCCCAGAGAGGACTAGCGGGTACGAGCAGTACTTC. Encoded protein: CASSPERTSGYEQYF.

In DNA, the CDR3 is TGTGCCAGCAGCCAATTAGACACGAACACTGAAGCTTTCTTT. Protein product: CASSQLDTNTEAFF. This chain joins TRBV16 and TRBJ1-1; D is ambiguous. Germline loops: CDR1 KGHSY, CDR2 FQNENV. The CDR3 runs to 14 residues. Trimming removed 1 base at V and 1 base at J, with 7 bases between.

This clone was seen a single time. The CDR3 reads CASSRTGQQSYEQYF. Written as DNA, the CDR3 is TGTGCCAGTAGCCGGACAGGGCAACAATCCTACGAGCAGTACTTC. This chain links TRBV19 with TRBJ2-7, with 8 bases matching TRBD1. The trim removed 6 bases at V and 1 base at J, leaving 8 bases unmatched. Germline V gives CDR1 LNHDA, CDR2 SQIVND (reference sequence). The CDR3 spans 15 residues.

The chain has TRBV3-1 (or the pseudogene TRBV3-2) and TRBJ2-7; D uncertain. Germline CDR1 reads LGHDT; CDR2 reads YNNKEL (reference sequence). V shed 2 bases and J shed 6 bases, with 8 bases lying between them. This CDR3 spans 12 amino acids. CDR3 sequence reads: CASSQTTTEQYF. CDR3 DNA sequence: TGTGCCAGCAGCCAAACAACAACCGAGCAGTACTTC.

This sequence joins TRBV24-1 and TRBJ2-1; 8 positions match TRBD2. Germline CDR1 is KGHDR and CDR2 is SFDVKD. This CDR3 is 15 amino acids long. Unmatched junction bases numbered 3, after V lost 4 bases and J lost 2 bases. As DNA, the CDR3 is TGTGCCACCAGTGACGTTAGCGGGACCTACAATGAGCAGTTCTTC. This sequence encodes CATSDVSGTYNEQFF.

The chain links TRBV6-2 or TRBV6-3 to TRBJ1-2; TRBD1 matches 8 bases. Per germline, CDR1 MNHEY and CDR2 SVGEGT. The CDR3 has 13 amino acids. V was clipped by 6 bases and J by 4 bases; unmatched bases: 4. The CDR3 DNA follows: TGTGCCAGCAGCCTGGGACAGGTCTATGGCTACACCTTC. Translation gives CASSLGQVYGYTF.

In DNA, the CDR3 is TGCGCCAGCAGCTTGAGACAGGGGGGGACCTACGAGCAGTACTTC. Protein product: CASSLRQGGTYEQYF. V and J are TRBV5-1 and TRBJ2-7; 9 bases map to TRBD1. Losses at the gene ends were 1 base for V and 2 bases for J; bases not matched to a gene: 4. The CDR3 spans 15 residues. The V gene's germline CDR1 is SGHRS and CDR2 YFSETQ.

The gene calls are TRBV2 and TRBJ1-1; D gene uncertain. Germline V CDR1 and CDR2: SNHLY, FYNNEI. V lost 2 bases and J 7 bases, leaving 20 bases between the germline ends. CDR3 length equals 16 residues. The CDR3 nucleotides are TGTGCCAGCAGTGAACGGCGTATGGGAACTGAGGGTGAAGCTTTCTTT. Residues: CASSERRMGTEGEAFF.

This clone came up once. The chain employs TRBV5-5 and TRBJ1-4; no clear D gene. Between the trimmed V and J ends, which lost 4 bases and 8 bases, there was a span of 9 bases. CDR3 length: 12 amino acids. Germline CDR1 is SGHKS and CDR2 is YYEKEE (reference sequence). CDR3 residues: CASSIRSEKLFF. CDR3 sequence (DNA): TGTGCCAGCAGCATCCGGTCCGAAAAACTGTTTTTT.

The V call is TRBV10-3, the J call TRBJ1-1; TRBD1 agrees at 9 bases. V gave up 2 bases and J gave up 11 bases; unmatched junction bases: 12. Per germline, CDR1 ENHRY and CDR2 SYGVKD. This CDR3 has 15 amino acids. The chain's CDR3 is CAISEGGTGLVSAFF. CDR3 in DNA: TGTGCCATCAGTGAGGGGGGGACAGGGTTAGTATCGGCTTTCTTT.

The CDR3 bases are TGTGCCAGCAGCTTAGCTGGACGGGACACAGATACGCAGTATTTT. Translation gives CASSLAGRDTDTQYF. The chain has TRBV11-2 and TRBJ2-3, with D possibly being TRBD2 (5 bases). Looked up from germline, CDR1 is SGHAT and CDR2 is FQNNGV. The CDR3 is 15 residues long. Trimming took off 1 base at V and 2 bases at J, with 10 bases between the two ends.

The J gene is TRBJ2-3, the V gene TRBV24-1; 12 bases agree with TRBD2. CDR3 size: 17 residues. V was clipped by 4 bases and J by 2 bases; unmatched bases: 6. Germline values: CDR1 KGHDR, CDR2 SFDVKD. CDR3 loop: CATSDHLAGGPTDTQYF. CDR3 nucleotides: TGTGCCACCAGTGACCACCTAGCGGGAGGGCCCACAGATACGCAGTATTTT.

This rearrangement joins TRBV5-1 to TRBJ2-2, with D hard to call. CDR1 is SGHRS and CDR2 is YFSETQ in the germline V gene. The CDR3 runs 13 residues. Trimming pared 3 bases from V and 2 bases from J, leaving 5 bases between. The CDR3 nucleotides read TGCGCCAGCAGCTCCATTAACACCGGGGAGCTGTTTTTT. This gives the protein CASSSINTGELFF.

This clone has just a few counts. Here the CDR3 reads CATRDSRGYGYTF. The CDR3 nucleotides read TGTGCCACCCGGGACAGCCGAGGCTATGGCTACACCTTC. The chain has TRBV24-1 and TRBJ1-2, with 7 bases that match TRBD1. From germline, CDR1 is KGHDR and CDR2 SFDVKD. CDR3 length equals 13 residues. Trimming cost V 9 bases and J 4 bases; bases outside gene matches: 7.

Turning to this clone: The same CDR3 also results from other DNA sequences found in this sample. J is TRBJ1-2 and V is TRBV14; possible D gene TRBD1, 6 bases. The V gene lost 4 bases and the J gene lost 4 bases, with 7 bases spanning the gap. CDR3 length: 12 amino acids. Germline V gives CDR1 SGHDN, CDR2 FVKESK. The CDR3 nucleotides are TGTGCCAGCAGCCTGACAGGCTATGGCTACACCTTC. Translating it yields CASSLTGYGYTF.

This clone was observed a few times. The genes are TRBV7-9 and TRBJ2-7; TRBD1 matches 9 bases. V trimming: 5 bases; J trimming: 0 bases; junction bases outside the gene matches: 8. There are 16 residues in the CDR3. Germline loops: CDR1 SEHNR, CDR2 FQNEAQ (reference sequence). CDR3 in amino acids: CASSQDRGRRSYEQYF. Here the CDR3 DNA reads TGTGCCAGCAGCCAGGACAGGGGTCGTCGCTCCTACGAGCAGTACTTC.

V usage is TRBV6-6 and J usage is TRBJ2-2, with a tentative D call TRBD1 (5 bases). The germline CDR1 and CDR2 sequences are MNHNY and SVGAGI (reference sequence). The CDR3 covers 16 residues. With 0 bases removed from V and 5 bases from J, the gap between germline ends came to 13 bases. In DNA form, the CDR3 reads TGTGCCAGCAGTTACTCGGGGCAGGGAAAAACCGGGGAGCTGTTTTTT. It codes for CASSYSGQGKTGELFF.

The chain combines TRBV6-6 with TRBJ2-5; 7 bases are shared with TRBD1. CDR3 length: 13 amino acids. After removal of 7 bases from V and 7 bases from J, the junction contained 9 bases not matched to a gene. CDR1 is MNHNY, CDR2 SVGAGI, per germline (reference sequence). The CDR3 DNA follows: TGTGCCAGCACCTTTACAGGGGATGGGACCCAGTACTTC. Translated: CASTFTGDGTQYF.

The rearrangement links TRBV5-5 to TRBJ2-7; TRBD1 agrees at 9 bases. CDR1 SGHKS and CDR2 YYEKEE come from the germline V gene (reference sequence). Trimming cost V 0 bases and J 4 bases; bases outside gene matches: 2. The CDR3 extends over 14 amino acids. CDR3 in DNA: TGTGCCAGCAGCTTGGACAGGGGGCGGTACGAGCAGTACTTC. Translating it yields CASSLDRGRYEQYF. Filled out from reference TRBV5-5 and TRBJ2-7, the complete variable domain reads DAGVTQSPTHLIKTRGQQVTLRCSPISGHKSVSWYQQVLGQGPQFIFQYYEKEERGRGNFPDRFSARQFPNYSSELNVNALLLGDSALYLCASSLDRGRYEQYFGPGTRLTVT.

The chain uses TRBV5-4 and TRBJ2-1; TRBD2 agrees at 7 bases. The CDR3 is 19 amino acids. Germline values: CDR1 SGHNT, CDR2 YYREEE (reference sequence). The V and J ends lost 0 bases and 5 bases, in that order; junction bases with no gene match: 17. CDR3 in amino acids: CASSLGLAEGFPQDNEQFF. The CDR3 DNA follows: TGTGCCAGCAGCTTGGGGCTAGCGGAGGGCTTCCCTCAAGACAATGAGCAGTTCTTC.

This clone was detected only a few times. The CDR3 spells CASNIHGGEQYF. Written as DNA, the CDR3 is TGTGCCAGCAATATCCACGGGGGCGAGCAGTACTTC. V gene TRBV2 combines with J gene TRBJ2-7; possibly TRBD2 for D (6 bases). The ends were cut back, 7 bases at V and 6 bases at J, with 13 bases in the middle. Germline V gives CDR1 SNHLY, CDR2 FYNNEI. The CDR3 has 12 amino acids.

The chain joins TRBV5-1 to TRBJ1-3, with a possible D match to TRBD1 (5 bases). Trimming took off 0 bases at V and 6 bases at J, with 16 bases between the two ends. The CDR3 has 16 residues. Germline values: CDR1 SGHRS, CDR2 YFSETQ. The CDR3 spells CASSLDWGEIANTIYF. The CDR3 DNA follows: TGCGCCAGCAGCTTGGACTGGGGCGAGATCGCAAACACCATATATTTT.

The CDR3 DNA sequence: TGCGCCAGCAGCTTACGGTTTAGCGGAGGAGGAGGGTACGAGCAGTACTTC. Protein sequence: CASSLRFSGGGGYEQYF. This chain uses TRBV5-1 with TRBJ2-7; a weak D match, TRBD2 (6 bases). Looked up from germline, CDR1 is SGHRS and CDR2 is YFSETQ. The V end was cut by 2 bases, the J end by 4 bases, with 22 bases between. The CDR3 length is 17 residues.

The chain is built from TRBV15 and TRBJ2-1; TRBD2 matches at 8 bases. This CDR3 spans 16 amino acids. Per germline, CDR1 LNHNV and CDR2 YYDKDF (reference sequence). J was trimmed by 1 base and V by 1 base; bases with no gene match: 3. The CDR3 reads CATSRGTSGSYNEQFF. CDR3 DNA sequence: TGTGCCACCAGCAGAGGTACTAGCGGTTCCTACAATGAGCAGTTCTTC.

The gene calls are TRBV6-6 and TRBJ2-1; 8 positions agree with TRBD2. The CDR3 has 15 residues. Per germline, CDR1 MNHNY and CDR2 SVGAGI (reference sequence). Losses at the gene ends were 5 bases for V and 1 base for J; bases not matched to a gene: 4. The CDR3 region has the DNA TGTGCCAGCAGTCCTAGCGGGCCGTCCTACAATGAGCAGTTCTTC. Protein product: CASSPSGPSYNEQFF.